The TCR beta chain under discussion was sequenced for a study of blood T cell repertoires in COVID-19. The sample holds one count of this clone. Authors' data handling: Reference gene primer amplification in the assay estimated nucleated cell counts. Clones were read by immunoSEQ multiplex PCR, and TCRdb kept only the in-frame ones, dropping some. D and trimming come from the DNA, and the V and J calls and clone size come from that table. The repertoire consists of over 45,000 clones, with 60% to 80% occurring once and the leading ten covering around 20%. The CDR3 runs to 15 residues. The junction had 6 bases not matched to a gene; V was cut back by 4 bases and J by 5 bases. Germline lookup yields CDR1 SGHRS and CDR2 YFSETQ.

The rearrangement joins TRBV5-1 to TRBJ1-4; TRBD1 agrees at 9 bases. The sequencing input was peripheral blood. The receptor comes from a human donor with active or convalescent COVID-19. The donor label of this sample is uncertain. This CDR3 is CASSNTGQGNEKLFF. Here the CDR3 DNA reads TGCGCCAGCAGCAATACGGGACAGGGCAATGAAAAACTGTTTTTT.